This T cell receptor (beta chain) was profiled in a study of blood T cell repertoires in COVID-19. This clone was seen only once. Repertoires were generated with immunoSEQ multiplex PCR, while TCRdb's copy carries only in-frame clones and drops some. The sample has about 200,000 clones, roughly 90% seen once. Trimming at V came to 4 bases and at J to 7 bases, leaving 3 bases not matched to a gene. Germline V gene data show CDR1 as MNHEY and CDR2 as SVGEGT. The CDR3 consists of 12 residues. The chain links TRBV6-2 or TRBV6-3 to TRBJ1-1; 7 bases agree with TRBD1. The clonotype originates from a woman aged 18-29 years who had recovered from COVID-19. The sequencing sample was made of PBMCs or T cells enriched from blood (not recorded which). Written as DNA, the CDR3 is TGTGCCAGCAGTTCCTACAGGGGTGAAGCTTTCTTT. It yields the protein CASSSYRGEAFF.